The rows below give T cell receptor beta chains drawn from one sample of a study of blood T cell repertoires in COVID-19. Some clones are missing from TCRdb's copy, which holds only in-frame ones; the method was immunoSEQ multiplex PCR. The sample carries 90,000 to 120,000 clones, 65% to 80% recorded once. The sequencing sample was made of peripheral blood. The receptors were gathered from a man between 65 and 85 years old with active or convalescent COVID-19. CDR3s include the opening cysteine and the closing phenylalanine or tryptophan. D genes are given only for firm matches. Not every row has a clone size; where given, it reads once, few, many or a size class.

j_call clone_size d_call v_call cdr3_aa cdr3_nt
TRBJ1-2 - - TRBV5-6 CASSLQGYGYTF TGTGCCAGCAGCTTGCAGGGATATGGCTACACCTTC
TRBJ1-3 once TRBD1 TRBV5-1 CASSLGDSGNTIYF TGCGCCAGCAGCTTGGGGGACAGTGGAAACACCATATATTTT
TRBJ1-2 - TRBD1 TRBV5-1 CASSRDREYGYTF TGCGCCAGCAGCCGGGACAGGGAGTATGGCTACACCTTC
TRBJ2-7 - TRBD2 TRBV19 CASSRTSGTYEQYF TGTGCCAGTAGTAGGACTAGCGGTACCTACGAGCAGTACTTC
TRBJ2-5 - TRBD1 TRBV5-1 CASSPGDRLGETQYF TGCGCCAGCAGCCCTGGGGACAGGCTCGGTGAGACCCAGTACTTC
TRBJ2-7 - TRBD2 TRBV11-3 CASSRGAGAYEQYF TGTGCCAGCAGCCGTGGGGCGGGGGCCTACGAGCAGTACTTC
TRBJ1-6 - - TRBV4-1 CASSTMSSYNSPLHF TGCGCCAGCAGCACGATGAGCTCCTATAATTCACCCCTCCACTTT
TRBJ2-7 - TRBD1 TRBV6-5 CASRTIDRAYEQYF TGTGCCAGCAGAACCATTGACAGGGCCTACGAGCAGTACTTC
TRBJ1-4 - - TRBV2 CASRQRTNEKLFF TGTGCCAGCAGACAGAGAACTAATGAAAAACTGTTTTTT
TRBJ2-3 - - TRBV18 CASSPSGISTDTQYF TGTGCCAGCTCACCTAGCGGAATAAGCACAGATACGCAGTATTTT
TRBJ2-7 - TRBD2 TRBV25-1 CASKRESSYEQYF TGTGCCAGCAAGCGGGAAAGCTCCTACGAGCAGTACTTC
TRBJ1-5 - - TRBV7-2 CASSRTGANQPQHF TGTGCCAGCAGCCGGACGGGAGCCAATCAGCCCCAGCATTTT
TRBJ1-2 many - TRBV28 CASSLSRVRTNYGYTF TGTGCCAGCAGTTTAAGCCGAGTGCGTACTAACTATGGCTACACCTTC
TRBJ2-7 - TRBD1 TRBV7-2 CASSLRSDVNRGKGREQYF TGTGCCAGCAGCTTACGGTCAGATGTAAACAGGGGCAAGGGTCGCGAGCAGTACTTC
TRBJ1-2 - TRBD1 TRBV28 CASSSRDRGGYTF TGTGCCAGCAGTTCGAGGGACAGGGGTGGCTACACCTTC
TRBJ2-7 - - TRBV18 CASSPSRGYEQYF TGTGCCAGCTCACCCAGCCGGGGATACGAGCAGTACTTC
TRBJ1-1 - - TRBV2 CASSGRALNTEAFF TGTGCCAGCAGTGGTAGAGCCCTGAACACTGAAGCTTTCTTT
TRBJ1-5 - - TRBV30 CAWSVGRDQPQHF TGTGCCTGGAGTGTGGGCCGCGATCAGCCCCAGCATTTT
TRBJ1-1 - - TRBV10-3 CAITRTAGAMMNTEAFF TGTGCCATCACTCGAACCGCAGGGGCGATGATGAACACTGAAGCTTTCTTT
TRBJ2-1 few - TRBV4-1 CASSQRGGRSPYNEQFF TGCGCCAGCAGCCAGAGGGGGGGGCGGAGCCCCTACAATGAGCAGTTCTTC
TRBJ1-2 - TRBD1 TRBV6-5 CASRRQGTNYGYTF TGTGCCAGCAGGAGACAGGGCACTAACTATGGCTACACCTTC
TRBJ2-5 - TRBD1 TRBV18 CASSPPGQDGETQYF TGTGCCAGCTCACCACCGGGACAGGACGGAGAGACCCAGTACTTC
TRBJ1-1 - - TRBV5-6 CASSFGRGTEAFF TGTGCCAGCAGCTTTGGGAGGGGGACTGAAGCTTTCTTT
TRBJ1-6 - - TRBV10-3 CAISPTENSPLHF TGTGCCATCAGTCCTACAGAAAATTCACCCCTCCACTTT
TRBJ1-5 - - TRBV19 CASSKGRADQPQHF TGTGCCAGTAGTAAGGGCAGGGCCGATCAGCCCCAGCATTTT
TRBJ2-3 - TRBD1 TRBV7-2 CASSFRTGTDTQYF TGTGCCAGCAGCTTCCGGACAGGGACAGATACGCAGTATTTT
TRBJ2-7 few - TRBV19 CASSIGREAYEQYF TGTGCCAGTAGTATCGGCAGGGAGGCCTACGAGCAGTACTTC
TRBJ2-5 - TRBD1 TRBV11-2 CASSFRGTVGPQETQYF TGTGCCAGCAGCTTCAGGGGGACAGTGGGACCTCAAGAGACCCAGTACTTC
TRBJ1-2 - - TRBV7-8 CASSSGIGYGYTF TGTGCCAGCAGTTCAGGGATTGGCTATGGCTACACCTTC
TRBJ1-4 - TRBD1 TRBV6-6 CASRRQGLPNEKLFF TGTGCCAGCAGACGACAGGGTTTACCTAATGAAAAACTGTTTTTT
TRBJ2-5 - - TRBV18 CASSLNNPGHTQETQYF TGTGCCAGCTCACTAAACAATCCCGGACATACCCAAGAGACCCAGTACTTC
TRBJ1-4 - TRBD1 TRBV28 CASTPGGFNEKLFF TGTGCCAGCACCCCAGGGGGGTTTAATGAAAAACTGTTTTTT
TRBJ1-5 - TRBD1 TRBV19 CASSFQTGNQPQHF TGTGCCAGTAGTTTTCAGACAGGGAATCAGCCCCAGCATTTT
TRBJ2-1 - TRBD2 TRBV5-1 CASSRLAGGGDEQFF TGCGCCAGCAGCAGACTAGCGGGAGGGGGGGATGAGCAGTTCTTC
TRBJ2-2 - TRBD1 TRBV7-3 CASSPDRANTGELFF TGTGCCAGCAGCCCCGACAGGGCGAACACCGGGGAGCTGTTTTTT
TRBJ1-3 - - TRBV30 CAWSVKSSGNTIYF TGTGCCTGGAGTGTAAAGAGCTCTGGAAACACCATATATTTT